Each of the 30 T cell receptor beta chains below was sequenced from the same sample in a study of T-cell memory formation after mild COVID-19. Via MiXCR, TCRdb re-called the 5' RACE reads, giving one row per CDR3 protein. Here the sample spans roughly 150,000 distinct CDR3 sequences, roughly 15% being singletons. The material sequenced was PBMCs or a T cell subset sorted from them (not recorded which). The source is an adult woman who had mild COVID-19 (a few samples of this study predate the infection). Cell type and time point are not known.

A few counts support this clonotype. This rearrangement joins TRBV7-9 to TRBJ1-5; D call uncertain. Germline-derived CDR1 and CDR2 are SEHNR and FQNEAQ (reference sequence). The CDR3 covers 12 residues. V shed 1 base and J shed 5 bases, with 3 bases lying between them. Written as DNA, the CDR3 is TGTGCCAGCAGCTTAGGGGATCAGCCCCAGCATTTT. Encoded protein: CASSLGDQPQHF.

The CDR3 is CASSFGPGGSEAFF. In DNA form, the CDR3 reads TGTGCCAGCAGCTTCGGACCGGGGGGCTCTGAAGCTTTCTTT. This sequence joins TRBV7-9 and TRBJ1-1; possible D gene TRBD1, 6 bases. Germline CDR1 SEHNR, CDR2 FQNEAQ (reference sequence). Trimming shortened V by 3 bases and J by 6 bases, and 14 bases separated the two germline ends. The CDR3 totals 14 residues. The full variable domain, in which reference TRBV7-9 and TRBJ1-1 provide the parts outside the CDR3, is DTGVSQNPRHKITKRGQNVTFRCDPISEHNRLYWYRQTLGQGPEFLTYFQNEAQLEKSRLLSDRFSAERPKGSFSTLEIQRTEQGDSAMYLCASSFGPGGSEAFFGQGTRLTVV.

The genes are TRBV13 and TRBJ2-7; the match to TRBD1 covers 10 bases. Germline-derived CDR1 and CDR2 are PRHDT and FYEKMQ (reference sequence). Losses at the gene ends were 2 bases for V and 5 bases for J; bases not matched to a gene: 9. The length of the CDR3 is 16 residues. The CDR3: CASSLPETGGRNEQYF. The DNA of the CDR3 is TGTGCCAGCAGCTTACCCGAGACAGGGGGCCGTAACGAGCAGTACTTC. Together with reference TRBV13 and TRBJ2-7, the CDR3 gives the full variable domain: AAGVIQSPRHLIKEKRETATLKCYPIPRHDTVYWYQQGPGQDPQFLISFYEKMQSDKGSIPDRFSAQQFSDYHSELNMSSLELGDSALYFCASSLPETGGRNEQYFGPGTRLTVT.

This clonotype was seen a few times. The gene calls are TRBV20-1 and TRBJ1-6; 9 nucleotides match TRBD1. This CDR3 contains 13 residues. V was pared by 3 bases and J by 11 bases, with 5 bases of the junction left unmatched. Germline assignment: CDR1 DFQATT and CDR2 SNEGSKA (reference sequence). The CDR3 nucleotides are TGCAGTGCTAGGACAGGGGGTATCACACCCCTCCACTTT. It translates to CSARTGGITPLHF.

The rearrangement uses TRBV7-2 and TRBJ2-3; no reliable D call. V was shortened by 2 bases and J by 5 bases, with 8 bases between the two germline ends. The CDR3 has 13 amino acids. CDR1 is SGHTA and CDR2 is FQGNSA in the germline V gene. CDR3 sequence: CASSLRIGDTQYF. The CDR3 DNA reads TGTGCCAGCAGCTTAAGAATTGGAGATACGCAGTATTTT.

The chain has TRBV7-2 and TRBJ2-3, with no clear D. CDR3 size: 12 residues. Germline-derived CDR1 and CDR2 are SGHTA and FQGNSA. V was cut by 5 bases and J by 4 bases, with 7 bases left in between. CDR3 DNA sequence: TGTGCCAGCAGCCCAGCCCCAGATACGCAGTATTTT. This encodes CASSPAPDTQYF.

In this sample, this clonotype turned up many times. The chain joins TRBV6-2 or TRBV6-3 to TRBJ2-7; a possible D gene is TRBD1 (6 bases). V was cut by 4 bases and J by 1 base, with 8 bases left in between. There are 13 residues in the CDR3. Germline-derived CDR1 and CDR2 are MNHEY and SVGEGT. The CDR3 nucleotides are TGTGCCAGCAGTTTCACAGGGTCCTACGAGCAGTACTTC. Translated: CASSFTGSYEQYF.

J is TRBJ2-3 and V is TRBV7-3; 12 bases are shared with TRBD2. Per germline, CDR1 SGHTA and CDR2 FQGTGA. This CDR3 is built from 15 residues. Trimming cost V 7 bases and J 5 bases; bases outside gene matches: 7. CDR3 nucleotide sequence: TGTGCCAGCACCCTAGCGGGGGGGCCAGAAGATACGCAGTATTTT. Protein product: CASTLAGGPEDTQYF.

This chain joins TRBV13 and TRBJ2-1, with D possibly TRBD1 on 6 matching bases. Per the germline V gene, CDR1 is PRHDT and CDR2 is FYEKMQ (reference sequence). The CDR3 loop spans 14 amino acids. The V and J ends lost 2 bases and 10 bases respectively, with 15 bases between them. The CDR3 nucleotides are TGTGCCAGCAGCTTATCCCGGACAGCCGGGGAGCAGTTCTTC. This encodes CASSLSRTAGEQFF.

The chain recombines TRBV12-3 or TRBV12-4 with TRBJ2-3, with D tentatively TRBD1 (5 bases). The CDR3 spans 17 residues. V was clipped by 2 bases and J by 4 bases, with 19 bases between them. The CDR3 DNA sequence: TGTGCCAGCAGTTTAAATTTGGTCAGGGCCATCGCAGATACGCAGTATTTT. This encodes CASSLNLVRAIADTQYF.

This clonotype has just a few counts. CDR3 sequence reads: CASSFRGGSYEQYF. CDR3 sequence (DNA): TGTGCCAGCAGTTTTCGGGGTGGCTCCTACGAGCAGTACTTC. The chain joins TRBV6-5 to TRBJ2-7; D is possibly TRBD2 (5 bases). V gave up 4 bases and J gave up 0 bases, with 10 bases separating them. This CDR3 spans 14 amino acids. CDR1 is MNHEY and CDR2 is SVGAGI in the germline V gene.

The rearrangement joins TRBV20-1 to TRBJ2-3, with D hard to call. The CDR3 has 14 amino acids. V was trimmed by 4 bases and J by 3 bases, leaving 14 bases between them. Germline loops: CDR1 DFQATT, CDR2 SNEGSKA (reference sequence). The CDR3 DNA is TGCAGTGCTAACCCCCTGCTCCCTACAGATACGCAGTATTTT. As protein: CSANPLLPTDTQYF.

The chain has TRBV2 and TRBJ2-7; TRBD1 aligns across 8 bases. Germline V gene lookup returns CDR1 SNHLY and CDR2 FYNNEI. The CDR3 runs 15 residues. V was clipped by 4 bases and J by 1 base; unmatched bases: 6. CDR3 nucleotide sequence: TGTGCCAGCAGTGGATCTAGGACAGGGTCCTACGAGCAGTACTTC. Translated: CASSGSRTGSYEQYF.

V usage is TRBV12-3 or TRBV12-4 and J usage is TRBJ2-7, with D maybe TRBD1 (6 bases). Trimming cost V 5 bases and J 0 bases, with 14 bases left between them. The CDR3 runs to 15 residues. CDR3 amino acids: CASSIRDIVSYEQYF. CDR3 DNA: TGTGCCAGCAGTATCCGGGACATAGTCTCCTACGAGCAGTACTTC.

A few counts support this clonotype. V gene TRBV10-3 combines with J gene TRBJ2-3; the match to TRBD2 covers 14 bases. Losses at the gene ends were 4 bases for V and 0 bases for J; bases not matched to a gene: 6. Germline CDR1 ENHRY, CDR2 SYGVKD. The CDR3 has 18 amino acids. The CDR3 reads CAISAGTSGRGSTDTQYF. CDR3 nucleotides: TGTGCCATCAGTGCCGGGACTAGCGGGAGAGGTAGCACAGATACGCAGTATTTT.

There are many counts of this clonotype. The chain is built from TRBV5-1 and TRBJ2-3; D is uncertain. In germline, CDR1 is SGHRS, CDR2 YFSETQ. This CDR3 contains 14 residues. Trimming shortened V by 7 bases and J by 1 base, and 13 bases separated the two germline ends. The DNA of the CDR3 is TGCGCCAGCTACGTCTTGCCCGGCACAGATACGCAGTATTTT. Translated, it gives CASYVLPGTDTQYF. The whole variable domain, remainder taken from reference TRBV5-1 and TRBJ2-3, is KAGVTQTPRYLIKTRGQQVTLSCSPISGHRSVSWYQQTPGQGLQFLFEYFSETQRNKGNFPGRFSGRQFSNSRSEMNVSTLELGDSALYLCASYVLPGTDTQYFGPGTRLTVL.

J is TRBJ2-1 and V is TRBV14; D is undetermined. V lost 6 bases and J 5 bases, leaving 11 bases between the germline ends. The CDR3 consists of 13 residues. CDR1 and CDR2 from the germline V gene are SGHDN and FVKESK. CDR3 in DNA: TGTGCCAGCAGGGAGAATAGAAACAATGAGCAGTTCTTC. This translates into CASRENRNNEQFF.

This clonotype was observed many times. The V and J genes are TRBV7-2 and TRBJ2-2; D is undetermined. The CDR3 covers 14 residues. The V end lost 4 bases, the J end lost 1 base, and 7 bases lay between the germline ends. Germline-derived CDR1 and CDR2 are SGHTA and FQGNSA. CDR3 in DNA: TGTGCCAGCAGCTCGATTCGGAACACCGGGGAGCTGTTTTTT. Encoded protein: CASSSIRNTGELFF.

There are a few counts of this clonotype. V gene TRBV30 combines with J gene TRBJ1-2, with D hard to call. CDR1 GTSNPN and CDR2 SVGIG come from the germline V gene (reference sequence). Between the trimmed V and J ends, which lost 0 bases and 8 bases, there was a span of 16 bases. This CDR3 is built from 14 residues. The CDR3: CAWSVRRRIRGYTF. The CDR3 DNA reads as TGTGCCTGGAGTGTACGCCGTAGGATTCGGGGCTACACCTTC.

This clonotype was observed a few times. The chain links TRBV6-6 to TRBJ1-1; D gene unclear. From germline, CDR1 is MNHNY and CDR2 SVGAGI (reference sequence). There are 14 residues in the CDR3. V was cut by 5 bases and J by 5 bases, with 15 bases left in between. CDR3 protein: CASSDLSGETEAFF. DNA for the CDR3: TGTGCCAGCAGTGACCTCTCCGGGGAAACTGAAGCTTTCTTT.

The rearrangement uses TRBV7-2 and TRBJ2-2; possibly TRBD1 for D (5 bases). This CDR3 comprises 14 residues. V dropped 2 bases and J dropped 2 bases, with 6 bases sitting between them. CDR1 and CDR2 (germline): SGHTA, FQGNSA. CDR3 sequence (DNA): TGTGCCAGCAGCTTATGGGGCAACACCGGGGAGCTGTTTTTT. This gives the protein CASSLWGNTGELFF.

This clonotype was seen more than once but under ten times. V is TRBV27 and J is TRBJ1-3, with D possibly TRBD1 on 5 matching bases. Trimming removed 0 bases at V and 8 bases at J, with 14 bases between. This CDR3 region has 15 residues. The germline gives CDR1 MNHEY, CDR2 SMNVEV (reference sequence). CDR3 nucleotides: TGTGCCAGCAGTTTATCGGGGGGGGATGGGGACACCATATATTTT. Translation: CASSLSGGDGDTIYF.

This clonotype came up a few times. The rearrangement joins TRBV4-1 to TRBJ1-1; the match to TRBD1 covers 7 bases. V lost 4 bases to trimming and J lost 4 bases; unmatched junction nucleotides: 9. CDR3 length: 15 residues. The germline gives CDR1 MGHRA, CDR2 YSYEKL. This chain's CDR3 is CASSPRTGAPTEAFF. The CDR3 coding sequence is TGCGCCAGCAGCCCGAGGACAGGAGCTCCCACTGAAGCTTTCTTT.

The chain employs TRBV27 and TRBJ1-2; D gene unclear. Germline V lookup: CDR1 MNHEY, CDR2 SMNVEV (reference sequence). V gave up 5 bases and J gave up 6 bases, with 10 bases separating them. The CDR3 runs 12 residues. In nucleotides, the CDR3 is TGTGCCAGCAGTCCGAGTGGAGATGGCTACACCTTC. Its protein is CASSPSGDGYTF.

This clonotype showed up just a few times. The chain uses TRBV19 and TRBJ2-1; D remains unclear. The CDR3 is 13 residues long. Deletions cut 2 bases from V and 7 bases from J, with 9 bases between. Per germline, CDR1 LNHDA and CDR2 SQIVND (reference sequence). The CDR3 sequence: CASSIYGPNEQFF. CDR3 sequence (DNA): TGTGCCAGTAGTATATACGGACCAAATGAGCAGTTCTTC.

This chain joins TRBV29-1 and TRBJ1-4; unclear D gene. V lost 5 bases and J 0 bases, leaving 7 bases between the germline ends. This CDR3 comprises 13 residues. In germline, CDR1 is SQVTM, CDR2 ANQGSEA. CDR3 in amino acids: CSVRFATNEKLFF. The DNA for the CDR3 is TGCAGCGTTCGCTTCGCAACTAATGAAAAACTGTTTTTT.

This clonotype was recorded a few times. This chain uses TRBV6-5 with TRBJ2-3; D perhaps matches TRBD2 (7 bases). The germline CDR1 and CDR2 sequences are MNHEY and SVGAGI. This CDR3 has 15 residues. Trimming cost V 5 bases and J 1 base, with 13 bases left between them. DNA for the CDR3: TGTGCCAGCAGTACGGGGGCGGGAGGCACAGATACGCAGTATTTT. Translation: CASSTGAGGTDTQYF.

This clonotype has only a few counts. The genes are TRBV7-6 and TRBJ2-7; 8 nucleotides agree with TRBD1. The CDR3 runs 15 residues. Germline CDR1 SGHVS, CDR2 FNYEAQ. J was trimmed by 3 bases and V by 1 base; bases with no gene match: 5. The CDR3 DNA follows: TGTGCCAGCAGCTTAGGCCAGGGGGCAGACTACGAGCAGTACTTC. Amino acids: CASSLGQGADYEQYF. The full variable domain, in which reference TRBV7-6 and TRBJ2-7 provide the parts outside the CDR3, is GAGVSQSPRYKVTKRGQDVALRCDPISGHVSLYWYRQALGQGPEFLTYFNYEAQQDKSGLPNDRFSAERPEGSISTLTIQRTEQRDSAMYRCASSLGQGADYEQYFGPGTRLTVT.

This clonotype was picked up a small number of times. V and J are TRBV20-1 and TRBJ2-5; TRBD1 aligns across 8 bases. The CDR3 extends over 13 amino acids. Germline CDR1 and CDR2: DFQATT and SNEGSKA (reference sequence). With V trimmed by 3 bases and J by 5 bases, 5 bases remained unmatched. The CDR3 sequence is CSASPRGRETQYF. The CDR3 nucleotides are TGCAGTGCTAGCCCCAGGGGGCGCGAGACCCAGTACTTC.

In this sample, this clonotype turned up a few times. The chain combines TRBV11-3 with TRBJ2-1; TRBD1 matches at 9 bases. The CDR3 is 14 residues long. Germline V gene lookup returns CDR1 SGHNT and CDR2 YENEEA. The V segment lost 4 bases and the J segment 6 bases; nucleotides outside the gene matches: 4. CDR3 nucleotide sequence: TGTGCCAGCAGCTCTGGGACAGGGACCAATGAGCAGTTCTTC. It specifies CASSSGTGTNEQFF.